This T cell receptor (beta chain) is from a study of blood T cell repertoires in COVID-19. V lost 4 bases, J lost 9 bases, and 1 base stayed unmatched. This CDR3 has 13 amino acids. Produced via immunoSEQ multiplex PCR; TCRdb's table is partial and in-frame only. The sample includes over 15,000 clones, roughly 89% of them seen just once. The sequenced material came from peripheral blood. V is TRBV12-3 or TRBV12-4 and J is TRBJ2-1; 12 positions agree with TRBD2. This TCR was recovered from a woman older than 75 with COVID-19, enrolled during active disease. The chain's CDR3 is CASSWTSGAEQFF. The CDR3 DNA reads TGTGCCAGCAGTTGGACTAGCGGGGCTGAGCAGTTCTTC.